These 22 T cell receptor beta chains were all obtained from the same sample, sequenced in a study of T-cell memory formation after mild COVID-19. TCRdb passed the 5' RACE reads through MiXCR, listing each CDR3 protein once. The table lists under 200,000 distinct CDR3 sequences, 11% of them singletons, with roughly 3.8% in the top ten. The specimen was PBMCs or a T cell subset sorted from them (not recorded which). These receptors all come from a man between 18 and 35 years old who had mild COVID-19 (a few samples of this study predate the infection). Cell type and time point are not known.

This clonotype was seen only a few times. The chain is built from TRBV20-1 and TRBJ2-2, with D unclear. The V gene's germline CDR1 is DFQATT and CDR2 SNEGSKA (reference sequence). V was clipped by 1 base and J by 5 bases, with 14 bases between them. The CDR3 consists of 15 residues. The DNA of the CDR3 is TGCAGTGCTAGAGTGCTCGGTTCCGGGACCGGGGAGCTGTTTTTT. Amino acids: CSARVLGSGTGELFF.

This clonotype was found a few times. The rearrangement uses TRBV18 and TRBJ2-6, with D possibly TRBD2 on 6 matching bases. The CDR3 totals 20 residues. V gave up 1 base and J gave up 7 bases, with 26 bases separating them. Germline V gene lookup returns CDR1 KGHSH and CDR2 LQKENI. As DNA, the CDR3 is TGTGCCAGCTCACCACTTCTTTCCGGGACCGGAGGGGCTTTTGCCAACGTCCTGACTTTC. Protein: CASSPLLSGTGGAFANVLTF.

This chain links TRBV7-8 with TRBJ2-1; 9 positions match TRBD2. CDR1 and CDR2 from the germline V gene are SGHVS and FQNEAQ. V trimming: 2 bases; J trimming: 7 bases; junction bases outside the gene matches: 9. The CDR3 is 16 residues long. CDR3 loop: CASSLFPSGVTNEQFF. For the CDR3, the DNA is TGTGCCAGCAGCTTATTTCCTAGCGGGGTTACGAATGAGCAGTTCTTC.

This clonotype was picked up a small number of times. One end of the junction fails to match germline, which may point to a read error. The chain links TRBV7-2 to TRBJ2-5; D is unclear. From germline, CDR1 is SGHTA and CDR2 FQGNSA. This CDR3 has 15 residues. CDR3 residues: CASSLERLPQGTQYF. In DNA, the CDR3 is TGTGCCAGCAGCTTAGAGAGACTCCCCCAAGGGACCCAGTACTTC.

Only a few counts were recorded for this clonotype. The rearrangement joins TRBV18 to TRBJ2-1; tentatively, D is TRBD1 (6 bases). CDR1 is KGHSH and CDR2 is LQKENI in the germline V gene. The CDR3 covers 14 residues. V lost 8 bases, J lost 2 bases, and 13 bases lay in between. The CDR3 region is CASPWTATYNEQFF. The CDR3 bases are TGTGCCAGCCCGTGGACAGCTACCTACAATGAGCAGTTCTTC.

Many counts were recorded for this clonotype. This chain joins TRBV6-5 and TRBJ2-6; a weak D match, TRBD1 (6 bases). Germline V lookup: CDR1 MNHEY, CDR2 SVGAGI. Trimming shortened V by 4 bases and J by 2 bases, and 21 bases separated the two germline ends. The CDR3 sequence is 19 residues long. The CDR3 here is CASSSWTVSRLPGANVLTF. CDR3 nucleotide sequence: TGTGCCAGCAGTTCCTGGACAGTGTCTCGACTCCCTGGGGCCAACGTCCTGACTTTC.

This clonotype was found many times. The V gene is TRBV7-2, the J gene TRBJ2-3, with 11 bases aligning to TRBD2. This CDR3 region has 19 residues. Looked up from germline, CDR1 is SGHTA and CDR2 is FQGNSA. Losses at the gene ends were 1 base for V and 0 bases for J; bases not matched to a gene: 9. In nucleotides, the CDR3 is TGTGCCAGCAGCTTAGGGCTAGCGGGGGGCCCTTCTAGCACAGATACGCAGTATTTT. It is translated as CASSLGLAGGPSSTDTQYF.

The table lists this clonotype with a few counts. The J gene is TRBJ2-3, the V gene TRBV4-2; TRBD2 matches at 9 bases. The germline CDR1 and CDR2 sequences are LGHNA and YNFKEQ. The CDR3 has 16 amino acids. J lost 1 base, V lost 3 bases, and 5 bases had no gene match. The CDR3 sequence: CASSQGQRGGTDTQYF. The DNA of the CDR3 is TGTGCCAGCAGCCAGGGCCAGCGGGGGGGCACAGATACGCAGTATTTT.

This clonotype has more than one count but fewer than ten. The chain uses TRBV5-5 and TRBJ2-2; 8 bases agree with TRBD1. The CDR3 contains 15 residues. Germline V CDR1 and CDR2: SGHKS, YYEKEE (reference sequence). The V and J ends lost 0 bases and 6 bases, in that order; junction bases with no gene match: 4. As DNA, the CDR3 is TGTGCCAGCAGCTTGGGGGAACAGGGGGCCGGGGAGCTGTTTTTT. Protein product: CASSLGEQGAGELFF.

V gene TRBV5-1 combines with J gene TRBJ2-2; weak D call: TRBD1 (5 bases). The CDR3 has 17 amino acids. Trimming pared 1 base from V and 1 base from J, leaving 14 bases between. Per the germline V gene, CDR1 is SGHRS and CDR2 is YFSETQ. The DNA of the CDR3 is TGCGCCAGCAGCTTGTTCTCAGGCACAGGGAACACCGGGGAGCTGTTTTTT. It specifies CASSLFSGTGNTGELFF.

This clonotype was seen only a few times. An end of the junction differs from the germline gene, which may be a read error. The gene calls are TRBV7-7 and TRBJ2-1, with 9 bases matching TRBD2. Germline lookup yields CDR1 SSHAT and CDR2 FNYEAQ (reference sequence). This CDR3 has 15 amino acids. The CDR3 region is CASSLRAGGKNEQFF. In DNA, the CDR3 is TGTGCTAGCAGCTTACGGGCGGGGGGGAAGAATGAGCAGTTCTTC.

V is TRBV5-4 and J is TRBJ1-1, with D possibly TRBD1 on 5 matching bases. This CDR3 comprises 15 residues. CDR1 and CDR2 from the germline V gene are SGHNT and YYREEE (reference sequence). The ends were cut back, 3 bases at V and 4 bases at J, with 16 bases in the middle. The CDR3 DNA reads as TGTGCCAGCAGCTCCCCTTTGACAGTGGGCACTGAAGCTTTCTTT. Residues: CASSSPLTVGTEAFF. The complete variable domain, with remaining parts taken from reference TRBV5-4 and TRBJ1-1, reads ETGVTQSPTHLIKTRGQQVTLRCSSQSGHNTVSWYQQALGQGPQFIFQYYREEENGRGNFPPRFSGLQFPNYSSELNVNALELDDSALYLCASSSPLTVGTEAFFGQGTRLTVV.

In its sample, this clonotype was seen a few times. The gene calls are TRBV5-1 and TRBJ1-2; maybe TRBD1 (5 bases). Germline V lookup: CDR1 SGHRS, CDR2 YFSETQ. Trimming took off 0 bases at V and 3 bases at J, with 12 bases between the two ends. The CDR3 length is 15 residues. CDR3 bases: TGCGCCAGCAGCTTGGGGGGCGATTTGGACTATGGCTACACCTTC. Protein: CASSLGGDLDYGYTF.

The V and J genes are TRBV5-1 and TRBJ2-6; no firm D call. Germline V gives CDR1 SGHRS, CDR2 YFSETQ. CDR3 length: 17 amino acids. Trimming stripped 1 base from V and 0 bases from J, with 11 bases between. The CDR3 sequence is CASSLSSFYSGANVLTF. The DNA for the CDR3 is TGCGCCAGCAGCTTGTCTTCCTTCTACTCTGGGGCCAACGTCCTGACTTTC.

In its sample, this clonotype was seen many times. The chain has TRBV6-2 or TRBV6-3 and TRBJ2-7; 9 bases are shared with TRBD2. The CDR3 totals 14 residues. V dropped 2 bases and J dropped 3; count of bases not matched to a gene: 2. Germline V gene lookup returns CDR1 MNHEY and CDR2 SVGEGT. The CDR3, as DNA: TGTGCCAGCAGTTACCCAGCGGGGGGCTACGAGCAGTACTTC. It encodes CASSYPAGGYEQYF.

This chain joins TRBV12-3 or TRBV12-4 and TRBJ1-4; tentatively, D is TRBD1 (6 bases). This CDR3 contains 14 residues. V was cut by 8 bases and J by 5 bases, with 15 bases left in between. Written as DNA, the CDR3 is TGTGCCAGCCTACGGGGGGGCGGAAATGAAAAACTGTTTTTT. This sequence encodes CASLRGGGNEKLFF.

This clonotype was counted a few times. This sequence joins TRBV10-3 and TRBJ2-1; TRBD2 matches at 7 bases. V was pared by 6 bases and J by 8 bases, with 7 bases of the junction left unmatched. The CDR3 contains 13 residues. Germline CDR1 ENHRY, CDR2 SYGVKD. For the CDR3, the DNA is TGTGCCATCAGATCGACTAGCATCGATGAGCAGTTCTTC. Protein: CAIRSTSIDEQFF.

This clonotype has just a few counts. This chain links TRBV5-1 with TRBJ2-3; 9 bases agree with TRBD1. J lost 0 bases, V lost 0 bases, and 2 bases had no gene match. The CDR3 length is 16 residues. Germline V lookup: CDR1 SGHRS, CDR2 YFSETQ. The CDR3 nucleotides are TGCGCCAGCAGCTTGGGGGGGACAGGGAGCACAGATACGCAGTATTTT. Protein product: CASSLGGTGSTDTQYF.

The rearrangement links TRBV5-1 to TRBJ1-2; D is perhaps TRBD1 (5 bases). The CDR3 has 12 amino acids. Per the germline V gene, CDR1 is SGHRS and CDR2 is YFSETQ. Trimming removed 6 bases at V and 0 bases at J, with 6 bases between. The CDR3 bases are TGCGCCAGCACGGACACTAACTATGGCTACACCTTC. Protein sequence: CASTDTNYGYTF.

The chain links TRBV20-1 to TRBJ1-1; 8 nucleotides agree with TRBD1. This CDR3 contains 13 residues. Looked up from germline, CDR1 is DFQATT and CDR2 is SNEGSKA (reference sequence). Trimming cost V 3 bases and J 5 bases; bases outside gene matches: 5. The DNA of the CDR3 is TGCAGTGCTAGCCAGGGGGCAGAGACTGAAGCTTTCTTT. It translates to CSASQGAETEAFF.

This chain uses TRBV19 with TRBJ2-1; a weak D match, TRBD2 (5 bases). The germline V and J ends were trimmed by 7 bases and 0 bases, with 16 bases remaining between them. Germline V lookup: CDR1 LNHDA, CDR2 SQIVND (reference sequence). This CDR3 has 16 amino acids. Written as DNA, the CDR3 is TGTGCCAGTACCCCGGGCCGGGCGGGCTCCTACAATGAGCAGTTCTTC. Its protein is CASTPGRAGSYNEQFF.

The table lists this clonotype with a few counts. This CDR3 is CATSGKGQGNTGELFF. CDR3 bases: TGTGCCACCAGTGGTAAGGGACAGGGGAACACCGGGGAGCTGTTTTTT. The chain uses TRBV24-1 and TRBJ2-2; 9 positions agree with TRBD1. The V gene end was trimmed by 5 bases and the J gene end by 1 base; junction bases not matched to a gene: 4. The germline CDR1 and CDR2 sequences are KGHDR and SFDVKD. The CDR3 sequence is 16 residues long.